The sequence of this T cell receptor beta chain was determined in a study of shared clonotypes between healthy human individuals. As to this clone: Antigen unknown. This same CDR3 is encoded by further DNA sequences in the sample.

In the sorted-subset replicate PCRs, 200 ng DNA, 29,000 or so T cell genomes, was used. Methods used by the authors: Filtering differed since immunoSEQ provided only junctions, with no quality scores. TCRdb's table, derived via immunoSEQ multiplex PCR, lists solely in-frame clones and lacks some. V and J calls plus clone size are reproduced from that table; the DNA served to infer D and trimming. The sample has about 1.5 million clones; nearly 99% are singletons. Study conclusions and caveats: Represented diversity, genetic and exposure-history alike, was limited by few donors. Researchers sampled blood only, noting tissue repertoires likely differ.

The sample taken for sequencing was naive CD4+ T cells sorted from blood. Subset described: CD45RA+ positively selected. This sequence originates from a man aged 25-45 years in good health.

The CDR3, as DNA: TGTGCCAGCTCACCTCTTCCCTCCACAGATACGCAGTATTTT. It encodes CASSPLPSTDTQYF. This sequence joins TRBV18 and TRBJ2-3, with no clear D. The CDR3 extends over 14 amino acids. Germline V gives CDR1 KGHSH, CDR2 LQKENI. V lost 3 bases and J lost 2, with 9 bases in between.